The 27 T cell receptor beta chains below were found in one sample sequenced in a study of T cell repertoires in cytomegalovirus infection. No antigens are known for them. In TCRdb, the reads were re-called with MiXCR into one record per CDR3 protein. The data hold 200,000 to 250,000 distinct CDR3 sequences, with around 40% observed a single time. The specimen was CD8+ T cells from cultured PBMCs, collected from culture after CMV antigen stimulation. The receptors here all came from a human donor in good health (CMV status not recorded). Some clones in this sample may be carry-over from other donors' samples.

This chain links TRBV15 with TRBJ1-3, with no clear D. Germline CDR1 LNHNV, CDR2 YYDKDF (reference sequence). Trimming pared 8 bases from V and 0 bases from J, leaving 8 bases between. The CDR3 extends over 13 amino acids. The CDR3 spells CATGRSSGNTIYF. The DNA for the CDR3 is TGTGCCACCGGACGGAGCTCTGGAAACACCATATATTTT.

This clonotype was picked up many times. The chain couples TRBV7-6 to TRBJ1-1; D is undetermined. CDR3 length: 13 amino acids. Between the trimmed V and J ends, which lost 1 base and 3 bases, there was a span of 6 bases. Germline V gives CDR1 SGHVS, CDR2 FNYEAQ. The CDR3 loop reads CASSLGEDTEAFF. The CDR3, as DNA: TGTGCCAGCAGCTTAGGGGAGGACACTGAAGCTTTCTTT.

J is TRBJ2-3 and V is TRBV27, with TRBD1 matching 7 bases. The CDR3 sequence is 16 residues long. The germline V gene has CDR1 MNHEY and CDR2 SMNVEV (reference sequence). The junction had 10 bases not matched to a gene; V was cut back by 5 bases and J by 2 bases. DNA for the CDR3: TGTGCCAGCAGTCCAAGACAGGGAGTATCCACAGATACGCAGTATTTT. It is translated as CASSPRQGVSTDTQYF.

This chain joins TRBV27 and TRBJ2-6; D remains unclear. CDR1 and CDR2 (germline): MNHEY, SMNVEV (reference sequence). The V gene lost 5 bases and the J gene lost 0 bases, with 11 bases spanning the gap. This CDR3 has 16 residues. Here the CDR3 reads CASSPDTSSGANVLTF. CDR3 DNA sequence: TGTGCCAGCAGTCCTGACACGTCCTCTGGGGCCAACGTCCTGACTTTC.

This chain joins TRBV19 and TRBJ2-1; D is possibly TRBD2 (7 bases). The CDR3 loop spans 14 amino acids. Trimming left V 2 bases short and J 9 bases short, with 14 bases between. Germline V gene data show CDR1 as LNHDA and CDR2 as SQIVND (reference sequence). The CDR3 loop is CASSISLGGGEQFF. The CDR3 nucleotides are TGTGCCAGTAGTATAAGCCTGGGAGGGGGTGAGCAGTTCTTC.

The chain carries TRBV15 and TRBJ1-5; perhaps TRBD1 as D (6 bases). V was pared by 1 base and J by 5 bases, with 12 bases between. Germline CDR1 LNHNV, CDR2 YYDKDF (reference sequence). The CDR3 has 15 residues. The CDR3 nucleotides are TGTGCCACCAGCAGAGCGGGACACCAAGATCAGCCCCAGCATTTT. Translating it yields CATSRAGHQDQPQHF.

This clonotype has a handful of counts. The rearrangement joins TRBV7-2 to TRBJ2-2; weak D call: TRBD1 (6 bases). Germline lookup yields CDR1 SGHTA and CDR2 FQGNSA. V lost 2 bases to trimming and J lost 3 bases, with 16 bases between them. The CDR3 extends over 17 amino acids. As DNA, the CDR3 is TGTGCCAGCAGCTTATGGGGCACAGGGTTTGACACCGGGGAGCTGTTTTTT. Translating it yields CASSLWGTGFDTGELFF.

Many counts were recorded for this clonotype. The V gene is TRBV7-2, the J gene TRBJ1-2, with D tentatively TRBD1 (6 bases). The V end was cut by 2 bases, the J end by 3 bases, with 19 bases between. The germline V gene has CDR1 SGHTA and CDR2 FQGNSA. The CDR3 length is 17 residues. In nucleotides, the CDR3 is TGTGCCAGCAGCTTACCTCTTTGGACAGAAGTTTACTATGGCTACACCTTC. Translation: CASSLPLWTEVYYGYTF.

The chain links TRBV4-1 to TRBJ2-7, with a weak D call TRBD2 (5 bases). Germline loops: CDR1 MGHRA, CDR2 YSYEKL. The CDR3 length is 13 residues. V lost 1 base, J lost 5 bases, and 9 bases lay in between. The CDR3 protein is CASSQVRGNEQYF. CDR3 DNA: TGCGCCAGCAGCCAAGTAAGAGGGAACGAGCAGTACTTC.

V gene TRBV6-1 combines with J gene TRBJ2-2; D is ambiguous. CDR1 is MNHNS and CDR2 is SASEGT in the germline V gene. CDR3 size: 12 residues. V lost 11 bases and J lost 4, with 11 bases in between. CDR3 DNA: TGTGCCGCGGCACCATCCACCGGGGAGCTGTTTTTT. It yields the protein CAAAPSTGELFF.

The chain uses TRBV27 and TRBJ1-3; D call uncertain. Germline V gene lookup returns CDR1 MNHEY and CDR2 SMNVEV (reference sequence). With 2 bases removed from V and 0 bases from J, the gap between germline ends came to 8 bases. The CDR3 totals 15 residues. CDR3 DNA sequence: TGTGCCAGCAGTTTAGACACCACCTCTGGAAACACCATATATTTT. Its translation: CASSLDTTSGNTIYF.

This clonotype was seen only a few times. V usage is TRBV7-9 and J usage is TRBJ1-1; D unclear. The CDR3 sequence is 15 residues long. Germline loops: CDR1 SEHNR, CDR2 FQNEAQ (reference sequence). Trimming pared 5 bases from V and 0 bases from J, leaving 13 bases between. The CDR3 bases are TGTGCCAGCAGCCCCCCGGAGGGATTGAACACTGAAGCTTTCTTT. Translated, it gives CASSPPEGLNTEAFF.

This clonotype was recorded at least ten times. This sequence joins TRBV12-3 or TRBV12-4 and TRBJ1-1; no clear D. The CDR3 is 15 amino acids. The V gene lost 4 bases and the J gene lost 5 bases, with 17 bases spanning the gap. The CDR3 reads CASSWSREGSTEAFF. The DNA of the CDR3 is TGTGCCAGCAGTTGGAGTCGGGAGGGTTCGACTGAAGCTTTCTTT.

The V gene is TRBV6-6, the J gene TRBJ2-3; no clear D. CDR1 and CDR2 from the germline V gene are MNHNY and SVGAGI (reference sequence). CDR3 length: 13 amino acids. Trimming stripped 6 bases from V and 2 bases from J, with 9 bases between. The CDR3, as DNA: TGTGCCAGCAGACCGGCGGTCACAGATACGCAGTATTTT. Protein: CASRPAVTDTQYF.

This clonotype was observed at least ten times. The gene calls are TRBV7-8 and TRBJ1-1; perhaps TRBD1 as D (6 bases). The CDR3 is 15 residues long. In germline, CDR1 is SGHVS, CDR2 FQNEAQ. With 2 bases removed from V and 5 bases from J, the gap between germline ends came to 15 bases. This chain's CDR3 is CASSLLWGAVTEAFF. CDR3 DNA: TGTGCCAGCAGCTTATTGTGGGGGGCAGTGACTGAAGCTTTCTTT.

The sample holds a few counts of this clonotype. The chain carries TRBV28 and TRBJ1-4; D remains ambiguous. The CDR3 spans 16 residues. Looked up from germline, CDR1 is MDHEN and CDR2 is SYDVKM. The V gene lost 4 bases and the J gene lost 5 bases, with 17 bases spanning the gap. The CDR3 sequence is CASSSPREATNEKLFF. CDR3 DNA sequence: TGTGCCAGCAGTTCCCCGAGGGAGGCTACGAATGAAAAACTGTTTTTT.

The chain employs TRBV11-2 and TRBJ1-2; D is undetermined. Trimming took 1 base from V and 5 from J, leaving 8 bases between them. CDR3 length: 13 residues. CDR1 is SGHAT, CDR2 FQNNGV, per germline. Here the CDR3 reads CASSLGVLYGYTF. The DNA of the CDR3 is TGTGCCAGCAGCTTAGGGGTCCTGTATGGCTACACCTTC. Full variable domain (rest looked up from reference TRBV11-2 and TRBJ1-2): EAGVAQSPRYKIIEKRQSVAFWCNPISGHATLYWYQQILGQGPKLLIQFQNNGVVDDSQLPKDRFSAERLKGVDSTLKIQPAKLEDSAVYLCASSLGVLYGYTFGSGTRLTVV.

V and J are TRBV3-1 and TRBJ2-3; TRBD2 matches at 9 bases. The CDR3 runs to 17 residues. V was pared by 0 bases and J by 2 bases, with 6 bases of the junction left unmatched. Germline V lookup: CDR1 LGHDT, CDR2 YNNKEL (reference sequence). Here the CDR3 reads CASSQDSLAGYTDTQYF. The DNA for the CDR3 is TGTGCCAGCAGCCAAGATAGCCTAGCGGGGTACACAGATACGCAGTATTTT.

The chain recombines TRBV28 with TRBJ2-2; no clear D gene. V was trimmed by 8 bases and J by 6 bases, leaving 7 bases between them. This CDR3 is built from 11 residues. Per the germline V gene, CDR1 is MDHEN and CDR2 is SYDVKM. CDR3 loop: CASRWAGELFF. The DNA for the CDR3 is TGTGCCAGCCGTTGGGCCGGGGAGCTGTTTTTT.

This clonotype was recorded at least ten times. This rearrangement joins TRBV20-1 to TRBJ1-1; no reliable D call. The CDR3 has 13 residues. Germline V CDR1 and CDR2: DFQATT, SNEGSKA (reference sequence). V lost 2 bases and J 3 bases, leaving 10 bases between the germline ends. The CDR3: CSARIAVDTEAFF. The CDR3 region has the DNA TGCAGTGCTAGAATCGCCGTAGACACTGAAGCTTTCTTT.

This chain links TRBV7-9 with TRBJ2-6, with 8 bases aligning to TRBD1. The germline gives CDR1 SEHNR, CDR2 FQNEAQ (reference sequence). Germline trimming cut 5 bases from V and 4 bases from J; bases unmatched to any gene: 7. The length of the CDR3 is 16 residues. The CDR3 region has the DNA TGTGCCAGCAGCGCCCGACAGGGGAGGGGGGCCAACGTCCTGACTTTC. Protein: CASSARQGRGANVLTF.

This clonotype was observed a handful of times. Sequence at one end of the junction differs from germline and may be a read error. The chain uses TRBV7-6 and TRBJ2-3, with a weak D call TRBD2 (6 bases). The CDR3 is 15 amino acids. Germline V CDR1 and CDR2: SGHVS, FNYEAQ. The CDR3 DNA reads TGTGCTAGCAGCCGATCCAGACTAGAGGGGGATACGCAGTATTTT. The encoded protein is CASSRSRLEGDTQYF. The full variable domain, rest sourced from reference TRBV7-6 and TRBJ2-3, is GAGVSQSPRYKVTKRGQDVALRCDPISGHVSLYWYRQALGQGPEFLTYFNYEAQQDKSGLPNDRFSAERPEGSISTLTIQRTEQRDSAMYRCASSRSRLEGDTQYFGPGTRLTVL.

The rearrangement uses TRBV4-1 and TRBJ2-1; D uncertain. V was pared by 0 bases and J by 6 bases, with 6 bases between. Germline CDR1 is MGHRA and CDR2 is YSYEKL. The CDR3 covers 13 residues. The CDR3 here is CASSQEFINEQFF. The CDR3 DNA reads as TGCGCCAGCAGCCAAGAATTTATCAATGAGCAGTTCTTC.

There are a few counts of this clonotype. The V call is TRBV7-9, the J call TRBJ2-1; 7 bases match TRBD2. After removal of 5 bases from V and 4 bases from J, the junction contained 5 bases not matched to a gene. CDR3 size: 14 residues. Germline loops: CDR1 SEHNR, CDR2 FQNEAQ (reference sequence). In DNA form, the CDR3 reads TGTGCCAGCAGCAGAGCGGGATCGTACAATGAGCAGTTCTTC. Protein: CASSRAGSYNEQFF. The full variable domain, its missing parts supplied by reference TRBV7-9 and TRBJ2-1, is DTGVSQNPRHKITKRGQNVTFRCDPISEHNRLYWYRQTLGQGPEFLTYFQNEAQLEKSRLLSDRFSAERPKGSFSTLEIQRTEQGDSAMYLCASSRAGSYNEQFFGPGTRLTVL.

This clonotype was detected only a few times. DNA for the CDR3: TGTGCCAGCAGTGCCTCTGCCGGAGGACAGGGCAATCAGCCCCAGCATTTT. Protein: CASSASAGGQGNQPQHF. The chain recombines TRBV6-1 with TRBJ1-5, with TRBD1 identical over 7 bases. The CDR3 covers 17 residues. Germline CDR1 MNHNS, CDR2 SASEGT. Unmatched junction bases numbered 11, after V lost 4 bases and J lost 2 bases.

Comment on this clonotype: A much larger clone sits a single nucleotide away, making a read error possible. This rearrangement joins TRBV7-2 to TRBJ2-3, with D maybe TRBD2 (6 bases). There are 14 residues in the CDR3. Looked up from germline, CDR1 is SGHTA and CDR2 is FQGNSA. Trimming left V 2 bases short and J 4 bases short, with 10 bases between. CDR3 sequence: CASSLTSKADTQYF. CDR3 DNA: TGTGCCAGCAGCTTAACTAGCAAGGCAGATACGCAGTATTTT.

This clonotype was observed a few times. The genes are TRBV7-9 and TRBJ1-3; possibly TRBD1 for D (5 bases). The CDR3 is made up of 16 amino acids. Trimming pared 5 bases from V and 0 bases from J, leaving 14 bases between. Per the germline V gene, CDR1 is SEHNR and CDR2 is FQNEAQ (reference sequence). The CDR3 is CASSLQAFLSGNTIYF. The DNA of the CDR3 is TGTGCCAGCAGCCTACAGGCCTTTCTCTCTGGAAACACCATATATTTT.